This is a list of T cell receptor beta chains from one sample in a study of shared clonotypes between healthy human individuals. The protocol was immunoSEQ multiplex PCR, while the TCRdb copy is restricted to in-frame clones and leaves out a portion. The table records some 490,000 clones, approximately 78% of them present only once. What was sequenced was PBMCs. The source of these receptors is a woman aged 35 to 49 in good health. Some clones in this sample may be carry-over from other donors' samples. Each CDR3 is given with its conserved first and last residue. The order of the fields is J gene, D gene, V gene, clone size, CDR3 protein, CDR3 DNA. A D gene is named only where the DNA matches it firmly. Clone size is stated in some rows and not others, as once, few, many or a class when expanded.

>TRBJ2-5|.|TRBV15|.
CATSRDGAPSQETQYF
TGTGCCACCAGCAGAGACGGGGCGCCGAGCCAAGAGACCCAGTACTTC
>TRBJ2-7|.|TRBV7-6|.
CASSPDGHSYEQYF
TGTGCCAGCAGCCCGGACGGTCACTCCTACGAGCAGTACTTC
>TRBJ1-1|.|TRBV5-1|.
CASSLAGTLNTEAFF
TGCGCCAGCAGCTTGGCCGGCACCCTGAACACTGAAGCTTTCTTT
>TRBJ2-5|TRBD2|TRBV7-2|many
CASSLAGRGKTQYF
TGTGCCAGCAGCTTAGCCGGGAGGGGGAAGACCCAGTACTTC
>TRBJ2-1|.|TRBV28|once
CASSFWAKHNEQFF
TGTGCCAGCAGTTTTTGGGCCAAACACAATGAGCAGTTCTTC
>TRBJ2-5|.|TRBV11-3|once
CASSTGWRETQYF
TGTGCCAGCAGTACCGGGTGGCGAGAGACCCAGTACTTC
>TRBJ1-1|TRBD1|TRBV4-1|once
CASSQDRGRIGAFF
TGCGCCAGCAGCCAAGACAGGGGGCGCATCGGAGCTTTCTTT
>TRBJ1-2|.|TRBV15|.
CATSRDRRAGVDGYTF
TGTGCCACCAGCAGAGATAGGCGGGCCGGGGTCGATGGCTACACCTTC
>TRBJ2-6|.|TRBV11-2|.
CASSLAGGSSGANVLTF
TGTGCCAGCAGCTTAGCAGGCGGATCATCTGGGGCCAACGTCCTGACTTTC
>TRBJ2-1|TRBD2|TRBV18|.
CASSRLGTSGRAYNEQFF
TGTGCCAGCTCACGCCTAGGGACTAGCGGGAGGGCCTACAATGAGCAGTTCTTC
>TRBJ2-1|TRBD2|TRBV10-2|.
CASRGQRAGFNEQFF
TGCGCCAGCCGCGGTCAGCGAGCGGGATTTAATGAGCAGTTCTTC
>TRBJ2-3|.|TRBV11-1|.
CASSHSVDTQYF
TGTGCCAGCAGCCATAGCGTGGATACGCAGTATTTT
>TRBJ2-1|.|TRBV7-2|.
CASSLDPLHNEQFF
TGTGCCAGCAGCTTAGACCCCCTCCACAATGAGCAGTTCTTC
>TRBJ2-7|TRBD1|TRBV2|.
CASTYRTGPYEQYF
TGTGCCAGCACCTATAGGACAGGGCCCTACGAGCAGTACTTC
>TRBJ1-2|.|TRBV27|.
CASSSTDSRYGYTF
TGTGCCAGCAGTTCCACCGACTCCCGCTATGGCTACACCTTC
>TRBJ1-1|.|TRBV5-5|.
CASSLVGQKNTEAFF
TGTGCCAGCAGCTTGGTTGGACAGAAGAACACTGAAGCTTTCTTT
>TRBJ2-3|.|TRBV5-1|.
CASSLLQASTDTQYF
TGCGCCAGCAGCTTGCTCCAGGCTAGCACAGATACGCAGTATTTT
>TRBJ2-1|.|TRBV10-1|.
CASSESRGIGNEQFF
TGCGCCAGCAGTGAAAGCAGGGGAATTGGCAATGAGCAGTTCTTC
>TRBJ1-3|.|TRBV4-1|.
CASSPRKVRGHENTIYF
TGCGCCAGCAGCCCCCGGAAGGTCAGGGGACACGAAAACACCATATATTTT
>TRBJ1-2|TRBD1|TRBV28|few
CASRTSGTGGYGYTF
TGTGCCAGCAGAACCTCCGGGACAGGGGGCTATGGCTACACCTTC
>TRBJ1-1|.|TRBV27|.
CASSYRPQGNTEAFF
TGTGCCAGCAGTTACCGTCCACAGGGGAACACTGAAGCTTTCTTT
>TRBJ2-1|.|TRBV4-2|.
CASSPRRQGGNEQFF
TGTGCCAGCAGCCCCCGGAGGCAGGGGGGGAATGAGCAGTTCTTC
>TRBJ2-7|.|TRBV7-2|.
CASSISEFSYEQYF
TGTGCCAGCAGCATTAGCGAGTTCTCCTACGAGCAGTACTTC
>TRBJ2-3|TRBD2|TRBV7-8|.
CASSSSGARGDTQYF
TGTGCCAGCAGCTCGAGCGGGGCCCGCGGAGATACGCAGTATTTT
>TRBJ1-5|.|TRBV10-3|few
CAISEDRYQPQHF
TGTGCCATCAGTGAGGACAGGTATCAGCCCCAGCATTTT
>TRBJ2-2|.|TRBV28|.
CASTSDSTGELFF
TGTGCCAGCACCTCAGACAGCACCGGGGAGCTGTTTTTT
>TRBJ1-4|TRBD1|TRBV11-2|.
CASSPTGGATEKLFF
TGTGCCAGCAGCCCCACAGGGGGCGCAACGGAAAAACTGTTTTTT
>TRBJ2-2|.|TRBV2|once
CASSEARGSELFF
TGTGCCAGCAGTGAAGCGAGGGGTTCGGAGCTGTTTTTT
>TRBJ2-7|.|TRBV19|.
CASSTGAEQYF
TGTGCCAGTAGTACAGGGGCCGAGCAGTACTTC
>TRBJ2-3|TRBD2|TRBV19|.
CASTPRSRVTSGSTDTQYF
TGTGCCAGTACCCCTCGGAGCAGGGTGACTAGCGGATCCACAGATACGCAGTATTTT
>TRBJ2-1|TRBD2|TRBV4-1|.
CASSPSPVTSGRLMDEQFF
TGCGCCAGCAGTCCCAGCCCGGTAACTAGCGGGAGGCTCATGGATGAGCAGTTCTTC
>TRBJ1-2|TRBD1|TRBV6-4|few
CASSDGTGGGYTF
TGTGCCAGCAGTGACGGGACAGGGGGCGGCTACACCTTC
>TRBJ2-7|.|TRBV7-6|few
CASSPGVQSPSYEQYF
TGTGCCAGCAGCCCAGGGGTACAGTCACCCTCCTACGAGCAGTACTTC
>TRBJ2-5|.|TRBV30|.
CAWSALRETQYF
TGTGCCTGGAGTGCGTTGCGGGAGACCCAGTACTTC
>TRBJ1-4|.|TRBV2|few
CASSDVNNEKLFF
TGTGCCAGCAGTGACGTAAATAATGAAAAACTGTTTTTT
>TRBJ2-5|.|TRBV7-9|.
CASSWAGSGETQYF
TGTGCCAGCAGCTGGGCGGGGAGTGGGGAGACCCAGTACTTC
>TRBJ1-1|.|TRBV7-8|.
CASSLDRANTEAFF
TGTGCCAGCAGCTTAGACCGGGCGAACACTGAAGCTTTCTTT
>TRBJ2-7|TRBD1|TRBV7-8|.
CASSPRTGPYEQYF
TGTGCCAGCAGCCCGCGGACAGGTCCCTACGAGCAGTACTTC
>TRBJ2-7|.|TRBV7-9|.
CASSEAKQYF
TGTGCCAGCAGTGAGGCGAAGCAGTACTTC
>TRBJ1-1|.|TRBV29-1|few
CSVGQRMNTEAFF
TGCAGCGTTGGACAGAGGATGAACACTGAAGCTTTCTTT
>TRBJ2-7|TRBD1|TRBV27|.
CASSPAPGTGFNHEQYF
TGTGCCAGCAGCCCAGCCCCGGGGACAGGGTTTAATCACGAGCAGTACTTC
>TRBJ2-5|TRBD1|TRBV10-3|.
CAIRTGQGQETQYF
TGTGCCATCAGAACGGGACAGGGACAAGAGACCCAGTACTTC
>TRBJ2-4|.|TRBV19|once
CASSTTRPVLLAKNIQYF
TGTGCCAGTAGTACTACCCGACCCGTGCTTCTAGCCAAAAACATTCAGTACTTC
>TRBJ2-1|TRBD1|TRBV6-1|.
CASTTDRALYNEQFF
TGTGCCAGCACCACCGACAGGGCCCTCTACAATGAGCAGTTCTTC
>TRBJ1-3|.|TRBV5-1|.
CASSLGANTGNTIYF
TGCGCCAGCAGCTTGGGCGCAAACACTGGAAACACCATATATTTT
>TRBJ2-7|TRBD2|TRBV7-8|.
CASSLGPSGSYEQYF
TGTGCCAGCAGCTTAGGGCCTAGCGGCTCCTACGAGCAGTACTTC